One and the same sample provided the 9 T cell receptor beta chains below, sequenced in a study of neoadjuvant anti-PD-1 for oral cavity cancer. Time point here: after neoadjuvant nivolumab, at surgical resection. Generated by immunoSEQ multiplex PCR, the TCRdb table keeps only in-frame clones and is missing some. The table records 7,500 to 10,000 clones, about 70% of them present only once. Source: PBMCs, taken after nivolumab (anti-PD-1) treatment. These receptors were obtained from a person aged 35 to 85 with oral cavity squamous cell carcinoma.

This clone was found once. This sequence joins TRBV5-8 and TRBJ1-4; a possible D gene is TRBD1 (5 bases). The CDR3 is 15 residues long. Per the germline V gene, CDR1 is SGHTS and CDR2 is YDEGEE. V was shortened by 3 bases and J by 8 bases, with 17 bases between the two germline ends. The CDR3 coding sequence is TGTGCCAGCAGCTCCCTAGTGGGGGGAGACGAAAAACTGTTTTTT. It is translated as CASSSLVGGDEKLFF.

The gene calls are TRBV7-8 and TRBJ2-1; TRBD2 aligns across 11 bases. Germline-derived CDR1 and CDR2 are SGHVS and FQNEAQ. V lost 8 bases, J lost 6 bases, and 12 bases stayed unmatched. This CDR3 contains 16 residues. CDR3 nucleotide sequence: TGTGCCAGCCGAAGGACTAGCGGGCTGAGGGGCAATGAGCAGTTCTTC. Translation gives CASRRTSGLRGNEQFF. Full variable domain (rest looked up from reference TRBV7-8 and TRBJ2-1): GAGVSQSPRYKVAKRGQDVALRCDPISGHVSLFWYQQALGQGPEFLTYFQNEAQLDKSGLPSDRFFAERPEGSVSTLKIQRTQQEDSAVYLCASRRTSGLRGNEQFFGPGTRLTVL.

This rearrangement joins TRBV7-9 to TRBJ2-3; TRBD1 is a possible D gene (5 bases). V lost 5 bases to trimming and J lost 6 bases, with 30 bases between them. CDR3 length: 19 residues. CDR1 SEHNR and CDR2 FQNEAQ come from the germline V gene (reference sequence). CDR3 nucleotide sequence: TGTGCCAGCAGCCTCTCCCCCAGGGCAGGGCTAGGGCACACTGATACGCAGTATTTT. Its translation is CASSLSPRAGLGHTDTQYF.

The chain recombines TRBV9 with TRBJ1-2; D is unclear. Trimming removed 5 bases from V and 3 bases from J, with 11 bases in between. The CDR3 is made up of 13 amino acids. From germline, CDR1 is SGDLS and CDR2 YYNGEE. The CDR3 nucleotides are TGTGCCAGCAGTCGGACGGAGGACTATGGCTACACCTTC. This gives the protein CASSRTEDYGYTF.

This chain links TRBV11-1 with TRBJ1-2; D is perhaps TRBD1 (5 bases). Germline V gives CDR1 SGHAT, CDR2 FQDESV (reference sequence). The CDR3 contains 14 residues. Between the trimmed V and J ends, which lost 2 bases and 7 bases, there was a span of 14 bases. The chain's CDR3 is CASSLTGGLSGYTF. Written as DNA, the CDR3 is TGTGCCAGCAGCTTAACGGGGGGACTCTCTGGCTACACCTTC.

V is TRBV5-6 and J is TRBJ1-6, with TRBD1 as a possible D gene (5 bases). CDR3 length: 16 amino acids. V was cut by 0 bases and J by 8 bases, with 15 bases left in between. Germline-derived CDR1 and CDR2 are SGHDT and YYEEEE. The CDR3 region has the DNA TGTGCCAGCAGCTTGGGGCCAGGGCAGACCCATTCACCCCTCCACTTT. Translating gives CASSLGPGQTHSPLHF.

This clone has just one count. The chain is built from TRBV5-4 and TRBJ2-7, with 7 bases fitting TRBD1. The V gene's germline CDR1 is SGHNT and CDR2 YYREEE (reference sequence). The CDR3 is 14 amino acids. Unmatched junction bases numbered 7, after V lost 2 bases and J lost 5 bases. This CDR3 is CASSLQGRKDEQYF. Here the CDR3 DNA reads TGTGCCAGCAGCTTACAGGGGCGGAAGGACGAGCAGTACTTC. Full variable domain (rest looked up from reference TRBV5-4 and TRBJ2-7): ETGVTQSPTHLIKTRGQQVTLRCSSQSGHNTVSWYQQALGQGPQFIFQYYREEENGRGNFPPRFSGLQFPNYSSELNVNALELDDSALYLCASSLQGRKDEQYFGPGTRLTVT.

The gene calls are TRBV7-8 and TRBJ2-5; 8 bases agree with TRBD2. This CDR3 is 19 amino acids long. Germline CDR1 and CDR2: SGHVS and FQNEAQ. Losses at the gene ends were 4 bases for V and 1 base for J; bases not matched to a gene: 17. The chain's CDR3 is CASSSNVFGGGYTQETQYF. The CDR3 DNA is TGTGCCAGCAGCTCGAACGTGTTCGGGGGGGGATATACCCAAGAGACCCAGTACTTC.

The rearrangement links TRBV9 to TRBJ2-1, with TRBD2 as a possible D gene (6 bases). V dropped 0 bases and J dropped 5 bases, with 12 bases sitting between them. Germline CDR1 and CDR2: SGDLS and YYNGEE. There are 15 residues in the CDR3. CDR3 sequence (DNA): TGTGCCAGCAGCGTAGGGCTAGCGCCTGACAATGAGCAGTTCTTC. Its translation: CASSVGLAPDNEQFF.